Listed below are T cell receptor beta chains from one sample, sequenced in a study of blood T cell repertoires in COVID-19. Sequenced by immunoSEQ multiplex PCR; TCRdb stores in-frame clones only, minus some. The sample includes over 120,000 clones, around 85% seen only once; the top ten take more than 8.5%. The sequencing sample was made of PBMCs or T cells enriched from blood (not recorded which). The receptors originated from a man aged 50 to 60 who had recovered from COVID-19. Each CDR3 is given with its conserved first and last residue. Fields, in order: J gene, V gene, D gene, clone size, CDR3 DNA, CDR3 protein. D genes are given only for firm matches. Clone size is stated in some rows and not others, as once, few, many or a class when expanded.

TRBJ2-5,TRBV5-3,NA,few,TGTGCCAGAAGCTCCTGGGACTTTAAAGAGACCCAGTACTTC,CARSSWDFKETQYF
TRBJ1-2,TRBV2,NA,NA,TGTGCCAGCAGGGAAGAAGCCTATGGCTACACCTTC,CASREEAYGYTF
TRBJ1-2,TRBV7-9,TRBD1,once,TGTGCCAGCAGCCAGGAAGGACAGGGTGGCTACACCTTC,CASSQEGQGGYTF
TRBJ2-7,TRBV19,NA,few,TGTGCCAGTAGTACGACTCTCGCGGGCTGGCAGATGAGCTCCTACGAGCAGTACTTC,CASSTTLAGWQMSSYEQYF
TRBJ2-7,TRBV4-1,TRBD1,NA,TGCGCCAGCAGCCAACACCTCGGGACAGGGGCCGTCCGCGAGCAGTACTTC,CASSQHLGTGAVREQYF
TRBJ2-3,TRBV4-2,TRBD2,NA,TGTGCCAGCAGCCAAGAGGGTCCTAGCGGGGGTAGGGTTACGCAGTATTTT,CASSQEGPSGGRVTQYF
TRBJ2-3,TRBV27,NA,NA,TGTGCCAGCAGTTTATTGGCGCGACAGGCCATTAGCACAGATACGCAGTATTTT,CASSLLARQAISTDTQYF
TRBJ2-3,TRBV7-6,TRBD2,NA,TGTGCCAGCAGCTTAGGGCCTAGCGGGGCGACAGATACGCAGTATTTT,CASSLGPSGATDTQYF
TRBJ1-3,TRBV23-1,TRBD1,once,TGCGCCAGCAGTCGCGGTTTCGGGACAGACGCTGGAAACACCATATATTTT,CASSRGFGTDAGNTIYF
TRBJ2-5,TRBV9,TRBD2,NA,TGTGCCAGCAGCGCGGTAGGACTAGCGGGGAGGACCCAGTACTTC,CASSAVGLAGRTQYF
TRBJ1-1,TRBV30,TRBD1,NA,TGTGCCTGGGGCGCTGGACAGGGCACTGAAGCTTTCTTT,CAWGAGQGTEAFF
TRBJ1-1,TRBV21-1,NA,NA,TGTGCCAGCAGCAAAGGCGCTGAGGAGAACACTGAAGCTTTCTTT,CASSKGAEENTEAFF
TRBJ1-1,TRBV13,TRBD1,NA,TGTGCCAGCAGCAACCGGGACAGGGGAAGTATTAGCACTGAAGCTTTCTTT,CASSNRDRGSISTEAFF
TRBJ2-7,TRBV5-1,TRBD1,NA,TGCGCCAGCAGCTTGGTGGACAGGCGAGGGGAGCAGTACTTC,CASSLVDRRGEQYF
TRBJ2-7,TRBV7-3,TRBD2,NA,TGTGCCAGCAGCTTAAAATCCGGGGGGGTCTACGAGCAGTACTTC,CASSLKSGGVYEQYF
TRBJ2-1,TRBV9,TRBD1,NA,TGTGCCAGCAGCGCCGACAGGGCATACAATGAGCAGTTCTTC,CASSADRAYNEQFF
TRBJ2-1,TRBV29-1,NA,NA,TGCAGCGTTGTCACTATAGGGGTTTACAATGAGCAGTTCTTC,CSVVTIGVYNEQFF
TRBJ2-1,TRBV5-1,NA,NA,TGCGCCAGCAGCGTGGGCGGTTCCGGTTACAATGAGCAGTTCTTC,CASSVGGSGYNEQFF
TRBJ1-3,TRBV4-1,TRBD1,few,TGCGCCAGCAGCCAAGCGGGAGGACAGGGGGGTGGAAACACCATATATTTT,CASSQAGGQGGGNTIYF
TRBJ2-7,TRBV5-1,NA,NA,TGCGCCAGCAGCCGCGACAGTTACGAGCAGTACTTC,CASSRDSYEQYF
TRBJ2-1,TRBV18,TRBD2,NA,TGTGCCAGCTCATCGGGGGGTGGTGAGCAGTTCTTC,CASSSGGGEQFF
TRBJ1-2,TRBV19,TRBD1,NA,TGTGCCAGTTCCCGGGACAGGCTCTATGGCTACACCTTC,CASSRDRLYGYTF
TRBJ1-2,TRBV6-5,NA,few,TGTGCCAGCAGTTACTCGTCAGAAAACTATGGCTACACCTTC,CASSYSSENYGYTF
TRBJ2-5,TRBV28,TRBD2,NA,TGTGCCAGCTCCCTAGCGGGCGCTAGGGACTTC,CASSLAGARDF
TRBJ1-1,TRBV29-1,NA,NA,TGCAGCGTTGAAAAGGGGCGCGTCACTGAAGCTTTCTTT,CSVEKGRVTEAFF
TRBJ2-1,TRBV11-3,TRBD1,NA,TGTGCCAGCAGCTTAGGGACAGGCCCTCCTGAGCAGTTCTTC,CASSLGTGPPEQFF
TRBJ1-1,TRBV20-1,TRBD1,many,TGCAGTGCTAGTCGTTACGGGACAGGCTCGTACTCGAACACTGAAGCTTTCTTT,CSASRYGTGSYSNTEAFF
TRBJ1-2,TRBV4-1,NA,NA,TGCGCCAGCAGCCAAGGTGGGGACTGGGGCTACACCTTC,CASSQGGDWGYTF
TRBJ2-1,TRBV28,NA,NA,TGTGCCAGCACAGGGGATCTCTACAATGAGCAGTTCTTC,CASTGDLYNEQFF
TRBJ1-1,TRBV2,NA,NA,TGTGCCAGCCGGAGGGTAGCCCCGAACACTGAAGCTTTCTTT,CASRRVAPNTEAFF
TRBJ1-4,TRBV11-3,NA,NA,TGTGCCAGCAGGCGGGACGGGGTAAAGGAAAAACTGTTTTTT,CASRRDGVKEKLFF
TRBJ1-2,TRBV27,NA,NA,TGTGCCAGCAGTTTACGGCAGGGCGGTAGAGACTATGGCTACACCTTC,CASSLRQGGRDYGYTF
TRBJ1-3,TRBV9,NA,NA,TGTGCCAGCAGCTTTCCGAGACATAATCCTTCATTCTCTGGAAACACCATATATTTT,CASSFPRHNPSFSGNTIYF
TRBJ2-1,TRBV7-2,TRBD2,NA,TGTGCCAGCAGCTCTAGCCCGCTAGCGGGGGGGCCAGGTGAGCAGTTCTTC,CASSSSPLAGGPGEQFF
TRBJ1-2,TRBV7-2,TRBD1,once,TGTGCCAGCAGCTTAAACCGGGACAGGGGCCAACCTAACTATGGCTACACCTTC,CASSLNRDRGQPNYGYTF
TRBJ2-7,TRBV18,NA,NA,TGTGCCAGCTCACCAGACGCAGGAGGGTCCTACGAGCAGTACTTC,CASSPDAGGSYEQYF
TRBJ2-5,TRBV27,NA,NA,TGTGCCAGCAGTCGGAAGGGGCTTTTGTACCAAGAGACCCAGTACTTC,CASSRKGLLYQETQYF
TRBJ2-1,TRBV6-1,TRBD1,NA,TGTGCCAGCAGCGAAGGACAGGGGGCCTACAATGAGCAGTTCTTC,CASSEGQGAYNEQFF
TRBJ1-6,TRBV4-1,TRBD1,NA,TGCGCCAGCAGCCAGGGACAGGGGGCGCGGAATTCACCCCTCCACTTT,CASSQGQGARNSPLHF
TRBJ2-1,TRBV7-8,NA,NA,TGTGCCAGCAGCTTAGAAAGGGGTTCGGACAATGAGCAGTTCTTC,CASSLERGSDNEQFF
TRBJ2-5,TRBV28,TRBD1,NA,TGTGCCAGCAACCGGGACAGGGGCGATGAGACCCAGTACTTC,CASNRDRGDETQYF
TRBJ1-5,TRBV27,NA,once,TGTGCCAGCAGTTTAAGCAGGGGTTGGGGTCAGCCCCAGCATTTT,CASSLSRGWGQPQHF
TRBJ1-2,TRBV12-3/TRBV12-4,NA,NA,TGTGCCAGCAGTTTTTCTGCAGGCCAAGGCTACACCTTC,CASSFSAGQGYTF
TRBJ2-7,TRBV7-2,TRBD2,NA,TGTGCCAGCAGTTCCCTAGCGGGGACCTTCCGCGAGCAGTACTTC,CASSSLAGTFREQYF
TRBJ2-1,TRBV6-2/TRBV6-3,TRBD2,NA,TGTGCCAGCAGTTACCTGCGGGGGGGTTTAGGGCAGTTCTTC,CASSYLRGGLGQFF
TRBJ1-1,TRBV6-6,NA,few,TGTGCCAGCAGTGCGGCCAGAAACACTGAAGCTTTCTTT,CASSAARNTEAFF
TRBJ1-2,TRBV7-3,NA,NA,TGTGCCAGCAGCATCGACGGGTACTATGGCTACACCTTC,CASSIDGYYGYTF
TRBJ2-7,TRBV9,TRBD1,hyperexpanded,TGTGCCAGCAGCGTAGGACAGGGAACCTACGAGCAGTACTTC,CASSVGQGTYEQYF
TRBJ2-1,TRBV7-2,TRBD2,NA,TGTGCCAGCAGCCACGGGGGAGCGGGGGGTTACAATGAGCAGTTCTTC,CASSHGGAGGYNEQFF
TRBJ2-1,TRBV7-9,NA,NA,TGTGCCAGCAGCTTAGGGCTGGGGGGAGATGAGCAGTTCTTC,CASSLGLGGDEQFF
TRBJ1-2,TRBV19,NA,NA,TGTGCCAGTAGTATAGAAATAAGAGACTATGGCTACACCTTC,CASSIEIRDYGYTF
TRBJ1-2,TRBV10-3,NA,few,TGTGCCATCAGTGACTTGGGACACAACTATGGCTACACCTTC,CAISDLGHNYGYTF
TRBJ2-3,TRBV4-3,TRBD2,NA,TGCGCCAGCAGCCAACTAGCGGGGGGGAACACAGATACGCAGTATTTT,CASSQLAGGNTDTQYF